This T cell receptor beta chain stems from a study of cytomegalovirus exposure and HLA in healthy donors. The V end lost 4 bases, the J end lost 1 base, and 7 bases lay between the germline ends. CDR1 is MNHEY, CDR2 SVGAGI, per germline. The CDR3 totals 14 residues. PCR amplification relied on 60 Vbeta primers (plus 13 Jbeta primers). Per the authors' pipeline: Later analysis identified tens of millions of unique TCR beta chains, approximately 11 million shared. The method was immunoSEQ multiplex PCR; TCRdb's version includes in-frame clones alone and lacks a portion of them. The D gene and trimming were derived from the DNA, and the V and J assignments and clone size from that table. The table has roughly 190,000 clones, roughly 9.5% seen once. This clone was counted between two and nine times.

Sequencing was done on a sample of PBMCs. The sequence was collected from a woman in her 30s in good health and CMV-seropositive. The gene calls are TRBV6-5 and TRBJ2-2; TRBD2 is a possible D gene (6 bases). In nucleotides, the CDR3 is TGTGCCAGCAGTTGGGGACTGAACACCGGGGAGCTGTTTTTT. Translation: CASSWGLNTGELFF.